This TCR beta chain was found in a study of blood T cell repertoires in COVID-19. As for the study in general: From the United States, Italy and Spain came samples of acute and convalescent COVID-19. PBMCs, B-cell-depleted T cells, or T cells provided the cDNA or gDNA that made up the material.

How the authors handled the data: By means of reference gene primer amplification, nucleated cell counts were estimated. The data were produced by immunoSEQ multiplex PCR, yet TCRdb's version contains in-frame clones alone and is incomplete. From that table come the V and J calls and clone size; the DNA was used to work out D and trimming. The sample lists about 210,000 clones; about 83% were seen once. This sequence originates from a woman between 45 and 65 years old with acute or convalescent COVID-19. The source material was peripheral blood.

CDR3 in DNA: TGCGCCAGCAGTTCTAGCGGAGGAAGCACAGATACGCAGTATTTT. Translation gives CASSSSGGSTDTQYF. This chain links TRBV10-1 with TRBJ2-3; 7 positions agree with TRBD2. The V gene's germline CDR1 is WNHNN and CDR2 SYGVQD (reference sequence). The CDR3 is made up of 15 amino acids. V lost 5 bases to trimming and J lost 0 bases; unmatched junction nucleotides: 5.